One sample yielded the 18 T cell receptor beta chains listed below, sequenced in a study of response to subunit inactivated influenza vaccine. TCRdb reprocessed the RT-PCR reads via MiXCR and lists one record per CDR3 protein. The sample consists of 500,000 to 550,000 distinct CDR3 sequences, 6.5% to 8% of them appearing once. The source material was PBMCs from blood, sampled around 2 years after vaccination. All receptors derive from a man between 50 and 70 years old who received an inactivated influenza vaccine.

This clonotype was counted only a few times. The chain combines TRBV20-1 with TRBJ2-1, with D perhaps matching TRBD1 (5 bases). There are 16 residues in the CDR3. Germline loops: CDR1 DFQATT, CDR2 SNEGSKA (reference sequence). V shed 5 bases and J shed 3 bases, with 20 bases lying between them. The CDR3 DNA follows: TGCAGTGCTCCTCCCTCAACAGGCAAAGGCTACAATGAGCAGTTCTTC. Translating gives CSAPPSTGKGYNEQFF.

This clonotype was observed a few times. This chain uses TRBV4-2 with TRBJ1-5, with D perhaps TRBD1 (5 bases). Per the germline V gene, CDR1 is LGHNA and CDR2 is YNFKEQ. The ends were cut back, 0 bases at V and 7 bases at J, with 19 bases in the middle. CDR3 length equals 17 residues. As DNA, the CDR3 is TGTGCCAGCAGCCAAGATCAGGTGAAGGGGCGGGGGCAGCCCCAGCATTTT. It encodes CASSQDQVKGRGQPQHF.

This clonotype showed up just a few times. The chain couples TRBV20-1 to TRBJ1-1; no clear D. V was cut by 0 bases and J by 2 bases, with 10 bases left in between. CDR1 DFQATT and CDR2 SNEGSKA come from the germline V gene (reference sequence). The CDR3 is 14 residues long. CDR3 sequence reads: CSAREPGRNTEAFF. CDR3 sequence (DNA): TGCAGTGCTAGAGAGCCTGGGCGTAACACTGAAGCTTTCTTT.

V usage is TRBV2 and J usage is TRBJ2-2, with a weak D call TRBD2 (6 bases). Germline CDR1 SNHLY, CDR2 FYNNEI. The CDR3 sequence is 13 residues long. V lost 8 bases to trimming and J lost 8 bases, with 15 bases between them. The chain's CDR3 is CASHLSGTGELFF. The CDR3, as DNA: TGTGCCAGCCACCTATCGGGGACTGGGGAGCTGTTTTTT.

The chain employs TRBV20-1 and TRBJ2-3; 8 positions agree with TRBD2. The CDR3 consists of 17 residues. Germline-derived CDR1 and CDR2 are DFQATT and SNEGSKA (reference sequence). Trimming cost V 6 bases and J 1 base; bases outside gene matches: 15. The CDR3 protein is CSATPGGGDYGTDTQYF. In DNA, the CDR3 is TGCAGTGCAACACCCGGGGGGGGCGACTATGGCACAGATACGCAGTATTTT.

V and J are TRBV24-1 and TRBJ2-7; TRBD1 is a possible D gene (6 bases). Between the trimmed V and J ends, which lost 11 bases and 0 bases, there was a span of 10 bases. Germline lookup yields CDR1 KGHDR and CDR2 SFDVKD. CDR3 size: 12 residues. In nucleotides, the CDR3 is TGTGCCATCAGGGGACCCTCCTACGAGCAGTACTTC. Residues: CAIRGPSYEQYF.

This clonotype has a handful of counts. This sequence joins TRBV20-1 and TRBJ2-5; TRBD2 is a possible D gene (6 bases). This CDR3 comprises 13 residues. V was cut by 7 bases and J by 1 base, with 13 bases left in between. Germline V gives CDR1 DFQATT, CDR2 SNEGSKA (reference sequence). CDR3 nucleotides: TGCAGTGGCACTCCGGGGGTCCAAGAGACCCAGTACTTC. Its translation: CSGTPGVQETQYF.

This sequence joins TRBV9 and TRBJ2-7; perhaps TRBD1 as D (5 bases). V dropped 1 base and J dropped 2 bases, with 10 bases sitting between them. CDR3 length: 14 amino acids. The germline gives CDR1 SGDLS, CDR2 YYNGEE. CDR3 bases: TGTGCCAGCAGCGTATTCTCAGGGACCTACGAGCAGTACTTC. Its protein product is CASSVFSGTYEQYF.

DNA of the CDR3: TGTGCCTGCTCCCAACCTGGGCTAGCGGAATCCCAAGAGACCCAGTACTTC. Its translation: CACSQPGLAESQETQYF. The chain uses TRBV3-1 and TRBJ2-5, with 7 bases that match TRBD2. The V and J ends lost 11 bases and 1 base, in that order; junction bases with no gene match: 19. CDR1 is LGHDT, CDR2 YNNKEL, per germline (reference sequence). The CDR3 is 17 amino acids.

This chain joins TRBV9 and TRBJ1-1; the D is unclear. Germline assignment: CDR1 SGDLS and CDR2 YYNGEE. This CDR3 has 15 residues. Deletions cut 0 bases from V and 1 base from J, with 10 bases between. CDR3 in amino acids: CASSVELTPNTEAFF. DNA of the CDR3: TGTGCCAGCAGCGTAGAGCTCACTCCGAACACTGAAGCTTTCTTT.

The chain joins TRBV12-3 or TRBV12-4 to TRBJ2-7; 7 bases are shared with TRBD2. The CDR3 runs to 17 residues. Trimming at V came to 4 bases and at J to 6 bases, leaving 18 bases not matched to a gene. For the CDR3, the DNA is TGTGCCAGCAGTTCATATGAAACTAGGGGAGGGAACCGCGAGCAGTACTTC. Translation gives CASSSYETRGGNREQYF.

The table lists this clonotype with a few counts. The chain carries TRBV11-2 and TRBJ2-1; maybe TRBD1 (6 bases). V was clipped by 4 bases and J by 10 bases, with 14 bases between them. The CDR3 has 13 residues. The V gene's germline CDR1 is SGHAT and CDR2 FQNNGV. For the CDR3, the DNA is TGTGCCAGCAGCTCGGGACACTCCGCAGAGCAGTTCTTC. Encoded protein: CASSSGHSAEQFF.

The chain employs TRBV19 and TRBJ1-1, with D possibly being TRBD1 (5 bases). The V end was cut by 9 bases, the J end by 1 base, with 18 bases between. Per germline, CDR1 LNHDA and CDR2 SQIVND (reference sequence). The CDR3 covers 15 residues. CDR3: CASIALGTTNTEAFF. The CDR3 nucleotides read TGTGCCAGCATCGCCTTAGGGACTACGAACACTGAAGCTTTCTTT.

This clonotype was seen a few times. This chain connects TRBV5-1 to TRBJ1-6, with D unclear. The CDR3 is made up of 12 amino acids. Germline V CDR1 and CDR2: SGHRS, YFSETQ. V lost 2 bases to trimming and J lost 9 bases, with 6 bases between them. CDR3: CASSFETSPLHF. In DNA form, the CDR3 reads TGCGCCAGCAGCTTCGAGACTTCACCCCTCCACTTT.

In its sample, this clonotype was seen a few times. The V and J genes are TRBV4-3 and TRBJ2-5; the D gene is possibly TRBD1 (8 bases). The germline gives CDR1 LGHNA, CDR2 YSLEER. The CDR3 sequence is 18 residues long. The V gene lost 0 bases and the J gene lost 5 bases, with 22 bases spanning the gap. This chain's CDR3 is CASSQEPFTGGGRETQYF. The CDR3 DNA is TGCGCCAGCAGCCAAGAACCCTTTACAGGGGGGGGTCGGGAGACCCAGTACTTC.

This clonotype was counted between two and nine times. The CDR3 nucleotides are TGCGCCAGCAAATTCCAATCACGCCAGGGGACGGAAGGCTACACCTTC. Its translation is CASKFQSRQGTEGYTF. This rearrangement joins TRBV5-1 to TRBJ1-2, with D possibly TRBD1 on 6 matching bases. V lost 6 bases and J lost 8, with 26 bases in between. Germline-derived CDR1 and CDR2 are SGHRS and YFSETQ. CDR3 length: 16 residues.

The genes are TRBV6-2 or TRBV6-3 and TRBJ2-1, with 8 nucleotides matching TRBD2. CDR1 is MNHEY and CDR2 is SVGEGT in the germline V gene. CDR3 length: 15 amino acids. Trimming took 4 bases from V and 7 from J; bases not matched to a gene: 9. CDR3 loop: CASSLMGLEVNEQFF. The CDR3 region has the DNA TGTGCCAGCAGTTTGATGGGACTAGAAGTTAATGAGCAGTTCTTC.

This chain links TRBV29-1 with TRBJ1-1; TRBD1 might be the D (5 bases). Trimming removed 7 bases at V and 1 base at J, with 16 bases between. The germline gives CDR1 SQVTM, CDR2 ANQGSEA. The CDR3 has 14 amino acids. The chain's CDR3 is CSGWDAGENTEAFF. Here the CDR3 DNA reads TGCAGCGGGTGGGACGCGGGTGAGAACACTGAAGCTTTCTTT.